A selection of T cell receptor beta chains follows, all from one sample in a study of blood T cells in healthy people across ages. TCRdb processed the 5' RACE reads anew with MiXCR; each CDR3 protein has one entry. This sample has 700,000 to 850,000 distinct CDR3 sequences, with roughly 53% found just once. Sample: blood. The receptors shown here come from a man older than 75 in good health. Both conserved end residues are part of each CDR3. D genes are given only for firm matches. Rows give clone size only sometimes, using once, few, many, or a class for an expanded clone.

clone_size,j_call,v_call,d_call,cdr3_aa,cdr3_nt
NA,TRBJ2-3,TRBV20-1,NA,CCFRDRAPFRDTDTQYF,TGCTGCTTCCGGGATAGGGCCCCCTTTCGGGACACAGATACGCAGTATTTT
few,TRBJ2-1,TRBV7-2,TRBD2,CASSLDQLAGGGEQFF,TGTGCCAGCAGCTTAGATCAGCTAGCGGGAGGTGGTGAGCAGTTCTTC
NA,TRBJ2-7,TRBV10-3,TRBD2,CAISASTSDLAYF,TGTGCCATCAGTGCCTCGACTAGCGACTTAGCGTACTTC
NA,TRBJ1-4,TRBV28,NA,CASSTRQLATNEKLFF,TGTGCCAGCAGCACACGACAACTTGCAACTAATGAAAAACTGTTTTTT
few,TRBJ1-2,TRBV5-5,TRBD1,CASSLSGQGLGGYTF,TGTGCCAGCAGCCTCTCGGGACAGGGATTGGGTGGCTACACCTTC
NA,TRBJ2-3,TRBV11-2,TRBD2,CASSFGSGRGGKYAYF,TGTGCCAGCAGCTTCGGTAGCGGGAGAGGGGGCAAATACGCGTATTTT
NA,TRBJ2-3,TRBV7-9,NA,CASSSFRERARYAYF,TGTGCCAGCAGCTCGTTTAGGGAACGGGCCAGATACGCGTATTTT
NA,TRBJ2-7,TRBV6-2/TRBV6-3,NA,CASSPVTGSSYNEQYF,TGTGCCAGCAGTCCCGTGACTGGAAGCTCCTACAATGAGCAGTACTTC
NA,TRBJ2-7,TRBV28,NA,CASSLRTVIQYF,TGTGCCAGCAGTTTGAGGACAGTTATTCAGTACTTC
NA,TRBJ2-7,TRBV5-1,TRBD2,CASSGDSGGLHEQYF,TGCGCCAGCAGTGGGGATTCGGGAGGGCTCCACGAGCAGTACTTC
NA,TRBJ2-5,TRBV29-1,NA,CSSRQTQEAQYF,TGCAGCTCGCGACAGACTCAAGAGGCCCAGTACTTC
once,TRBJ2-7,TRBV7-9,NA,CASSTQLGLASEQYF,TGTGCCAGCAGCACTCAGCTGGGGCTAGCGAGCGAGCAGTACTTC
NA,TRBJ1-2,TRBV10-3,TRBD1,CAISPRDRDYGYTF,TGTGCCATCAGCCCCAGGGACAGAGACTATGGCTACACCTTC
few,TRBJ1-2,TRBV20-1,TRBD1,CSATWTGGDYGYTF,TGCAGCGCAACGTGGACAGGTGGGGACTATGGCTACACCTTC
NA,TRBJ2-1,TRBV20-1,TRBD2,CSASGRGEQETQFF,TGCAGTGCTAGTGGTCGGGGGGAACAAGAGACCCAGTTCTTC
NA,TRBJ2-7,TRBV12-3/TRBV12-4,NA,CASSRGLPGLSYEQYF,TGTGCCAGCAGCCGTGGACTGCCGGGACTTTCCTACGAGCAGTACTTC
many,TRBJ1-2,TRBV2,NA,CASSRRMLYGYTF,TGTGCCAGCAGCCGCAGGATGCTCTATGGCTACACCTTC
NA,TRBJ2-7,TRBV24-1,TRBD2,CATSVAGGLTEQYF,TGTGCCACCAGTGTAGCGGGAGGTCTGACCGAGCAGTACTTC
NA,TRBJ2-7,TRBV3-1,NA,CASSQGGSDYEQYF,TGTGCCAGCAGCCAAGGCGGGTCCGACTACGAGCAGTACTTC
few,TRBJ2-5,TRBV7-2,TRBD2,CASSLSAGGRETQYF,TGTGCCAGCAGCTTATCGGCGGGAGGGCGAGAGACCCAGTACTTC
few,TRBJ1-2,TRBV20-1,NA,CSAGGFGEDYGYTF,TGCAGTGCTGGGGGGTTCGGGGAAGACTATGGCTACACCTTC
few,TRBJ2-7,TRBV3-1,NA,CASSLARNPYEQYF,TGTGCCAGCAGCCTCGCCCGCAACCCTTACGAGCAGTACTTC
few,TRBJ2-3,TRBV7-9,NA,CASSQTGVTDTQYF,TGTGCCAGCAGTCAGACAGGAGTCACAGATACGCAGTATTTT
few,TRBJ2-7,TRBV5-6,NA,CASSLDARVYEQYF,TGTGCCAGCAGCTTGGATGCCAGAGTTTACGAGCAGTACTTC
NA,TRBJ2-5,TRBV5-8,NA,CASTPRGKETQYF,TGTGCCAGCACCCCGAGGGGAAAAGAGACCCAGTACTTC
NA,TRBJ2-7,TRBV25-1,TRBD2,CASSDPGTSEYEQYF,TGCGCCAGCAGTGATCCCGGGACTAGCGAGTACGAGCAGTACTTC
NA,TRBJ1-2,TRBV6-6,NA,CTSSGRGLSLYGYTF,TGTACCAGCAGTGGACGGGGTCTATCCCTTTATGGCTACACCTTC
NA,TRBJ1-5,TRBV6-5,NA,CARSGQPQHF,TGTGCCCGTTCGGGGCAGCCCCAGCATTTT
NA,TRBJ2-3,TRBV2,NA,CASRLDGVEDTQYF,TGTGCCAGCAGGCTCGATGGGGTGGAAGATACGCAGTATTTT
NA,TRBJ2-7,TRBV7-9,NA,CASSLGRGDYEQYF,TGTGCCAGCAGCTTGGGCAGGGGGGACTACGAGCAGTACTTC
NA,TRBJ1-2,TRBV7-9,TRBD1,CASSSGQGKVSHGYTF,TGTGCCAGCAGCTCGGGACAGGGAAAGGTGTCGCATGGCTACACCTTC
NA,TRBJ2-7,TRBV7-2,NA,CASSSQAGAIYEQYF,TGTGCCAGCAGCTCCCAGGCAGGGGCTATATACGAGCAGTACTTC
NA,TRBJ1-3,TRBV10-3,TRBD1,CAITGDRGSGTTIYF,TGTGCCATCACCGGGGACAGGGGCTCTGGAACCACCATATATTTT
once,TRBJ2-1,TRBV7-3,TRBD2,CASSLGLAGGERNEQFF,TGTGCCAGCAGCCTGGGACTAGCGGGAGGAGAGAGGAATGAGCAGTTCTTC
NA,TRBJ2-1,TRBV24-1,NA,CATSDPTSNEQFF,TGTGCCACCAGTGACCCCACCAGTAATGAGCAGTTCTTC
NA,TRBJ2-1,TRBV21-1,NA,CASSSRAVPYNEQFF,TGTGCCAGCAGCTCACGGGCGGTCCCCTACAATGAGCAGTTCTTC
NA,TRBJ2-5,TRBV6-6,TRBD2,CASSGPYSGRGETQYF,TGTGCCAGCAGTGGGCCTTATAGCGGGAGAGGAGAGACCCAGTACTTC
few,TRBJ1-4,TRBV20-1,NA,CSARDIRGPTGWEKLFF,TGCAGTGCTAGAGATATCAGAGGCCCAACGGGGTGGGAAAAACTGTTTTTT
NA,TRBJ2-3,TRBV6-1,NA,CASSEKRSVVTQYF,TGTGCCAGCAGTGAAAAGAGGTCTGTTGTGACGCAGTATTTT
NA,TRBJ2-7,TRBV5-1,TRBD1,CASSSGTGTDEQYF,TGCGCCAGCAGCTCCGGGACAGGGACCGACGAGCAGTACTTC
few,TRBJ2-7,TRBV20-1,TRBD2,CSASALGSGIMYEQYF,TGCAGTGCTAGTGCCCTGGGGAGCGGGATAATGTACGAGCAGTACTTC
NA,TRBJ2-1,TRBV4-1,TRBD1,CASSPFRDSSYNEQFF,TGCGCCAGCAGCCCTTTCCGGGACAGCTCCTACAATGAGCAGTTCTTC
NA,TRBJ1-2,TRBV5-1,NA,CASSLADGIRGYTF,TGCGCCAGCAGCTTGGCCGACGGCATCCGGGGCTACACCTTC
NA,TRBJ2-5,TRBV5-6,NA,CASSLTTWEQYF,TGTGCCAGCAGCTTGACTACTTGGGAGCAGTACTTC
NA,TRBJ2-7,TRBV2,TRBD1,CASSELGGQGRYNEQYF,TGTGCCAGCAGTGAATTGGGAGGACAGGGACGATACAATGAGCAGTACTTC
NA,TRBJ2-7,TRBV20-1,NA,CSARELGTGYEQYF,TGCAGTGCTAGAGAACTAGGGACTGGCTACGAGCAGTACTTC
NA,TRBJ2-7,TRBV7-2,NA,CASSLGPGSDEQYF,TGTGCCAGCAGCTTAGGACCGGGGTCAGACGAGCAGTACTTC
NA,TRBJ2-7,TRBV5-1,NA,CASSLNTGQFYEQYF,TGCGCCAGCAGCTTAAATACCGGACAATTCTACGAGCAGTACTTC
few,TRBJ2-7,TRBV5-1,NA,CASSFISRADEQYF,TGCGCCAGCAGCTTCATTAGCAGGGCCGACGAGCAGTACTTC
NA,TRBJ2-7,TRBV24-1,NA,CATSEPRGEQYF,TGTGCCACCAGTGAACCAAGAGGGGAGCAGTACTTC
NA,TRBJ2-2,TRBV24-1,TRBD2,CATSPSGRTVGELFF,TGTGCCACCAGTCCTAGCGGGAGGACGGTCGGGGAGCTGTTTTTT
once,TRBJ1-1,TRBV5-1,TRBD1,CASSLEAGGNTEAFF,TGCGCCAGCAGCTTGGAGGCAGGGGGGAACACTGAAGCTTTCTTT
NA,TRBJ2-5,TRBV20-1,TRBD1,CSARRGTGLETQYF,TGCAGTGCTAGGAGGGGGACAGGGTTAGAGACCCAGTACTTC
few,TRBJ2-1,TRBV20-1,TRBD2,CSAEGLAGVGEQFF,TGCAGTGCCGAAGGACTAGCGGGAGTGGGTGAGCAGTTCTTC
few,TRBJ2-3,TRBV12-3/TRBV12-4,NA,CASSLGGSRGRYAYF,TGTGCCAGCAGTTTAGGTGGCTCCCGGGGGAGATACGCGTATTTT